One sample yielded the 9 T cell receptor beta chains listed below, sequenced in a study of radiotherapy plus CTLA-4 blockade in lung cancer. TCRdb's copy holds only in-frame clones and misses some; the assay was immunoSEQ multiplex PCR. Of fewer than 55,000 clones in the sample, roughly 81% were seen once. This specimen was peripheral blood, taken from a patient treated with radiotherapy plus ipilimumab. All receptors come from a human donor with non-small cell lung cancer whose response to radiotherapy plus ipilimumab could not be evaluated.

The CDR3 DNA sequence: TGTGCCAGCAGCGTTAGGGGGCCCGACGGGGAGCTGTTTTTT. Encoded protein: CASSVRGPDGELFF. V usage is TRBV11-2 and J usage is TRBJ2-2; TRBD1 matches at 7 bases. The CDR3 is 14 amino acids. V dropped 5 bases and J dropped 7; count of bases not matched to a gene: 7. Germline V gene sequence: CDR1 SGHAT, CDR2 FQNNGV.

J is TRBJ2-3 and V is TRBV9; no firm D call. Trimming pared 0 bases from V and 6 bases from J, leaving 14 bases between. Per the germline V gene, CDR1 is SGDLS and CDR2 is YYNGEE. There are 15 residues in the CDR3. The CDR3 loop reads CASSVDPRLGDTQYF. CDR3 sequence (DNA): TGTGCCAGCAGCGTAGATCCCCGACTCGGTGATACGCAGTATTTT.

This chain joins TRBV28 and TRBJ2-3; 9 bases are shared with TRBD1. The CDR3 runs 14 residues. After removal of 3 bases from V and 4 bases from J, the junction contained 2 bases not matched to a gene. Germline V gene data show CDR1 as MDHEN and CDR2 as SYDVKM. CDR3 in DNA: TGTGCCAGCAGTTTTCGACAGGGGGCAGATACGCAGTATTTT. This translates into CASSFRQGADTQYF.

The sample holds one count of this clone. The V and J genes are TRBV28 and TRBJ2-1, with 8 bases lining up with TRBD1. Trimming at V came to 6 bases and at J to 4 bases, leaving 8 bases not matched to a gene. The CDR3 consists of 15 residues. The germline V gene encodes CDR1 MDHEN and CDR2 SYDVKM. The CDR3 nucleotides read TGTGCCAGCAGATCAACAGGGGGTGATTACAATGAGCAGTTCTTC. Its translation: CASRSTGGDYNEQFF.

Remarks on this clone: The same CDR3 is also encoded by other DNA sequences in this sample. The V and J genes are TRBV15 and TRBJ2-1; 16 bases are shared with TRBD2. CDR1 and CDR2 from the germline V gene are LNHNV and YYDKDF (reference sequence). The J segment lost 5 bases and the V segment lost 3 bases, leaving 1 base of the junction unmatched. The CDR3 is 16 amino acids. In DNA, the CDR3 is TGTGCCACCAGCAGGGGACTAGCGGGAGGGAACAATGAGCAGTTCTTC. Protein: CATSRGLAGGNNEQFF.

This rearrangement joins TRBV9 to TRBJ2-1; TRBD1 matches 10 bases. The V and J ends lost 3 bases and 5 bases, in that order; junction bases with no gene match: 8. Germline CDR1 SGDLS, CDR2 YYNGEE. The CDR3 is 16 residues long. For the CDR3, the DNA is TGTGCCAGCAGCGGACAGGGGGCCGGACTTAACAATGAGCAGTTCTTC. It specifies CASSGQGAGLNNEQFF.

This sequence joins TRBV18 and TRBJ2-7; D is uncertain. The germline V and J ends were trimmed by 3 bases and 3 bases, with 9 bases remaining between them. The length of the CDR3 is 13 residues. Germline-derived CDR1 and CDR2 are KGHSH and LQKENI. This chain's CDR3 is CASSPPDFYEQYF. The CDR3 coding sequence is TGTGCCAGCTCACCCCCCGACTTCTACGAGCAGTACTTC.

This clone has only one observation. The chain links TRBV6-5 to TRBJ2-5; perhaps TRBD1 as D (6 bases). Trimming pared 1 base from V and 3 bases from J, leaving 9 bases between. The CDR3 is made up of 14 amino acids. Germline CDR1 MNHEY, CDR2 SVGAGI. CDR3 nucleotides: TGTGCCAGCAGTTACTTCCGACAGGAAGAGACCCAGTACTTC. This codes for CASSYFRQEETQYF.

The chain recombines TRBV2 with TRBJ2-6, with unresolved D. V was shortened by 8 bases and J by 4 bases, with 6 bases between the two germline ends. Germline V lookup: CDR1 SNHLY, CDR2 FYNNEI. This CDR3 is 12 amino acids long. CDR3 residues: CASSLGANVLTF. Here the CDR3 DNA reads TGTGCCAGCTCTCTCGGGGCCAACGTCCTGACTTTC.